A selection of T cell receptor beta chains follows, all from one sample in a study of T cells in Graves' hyperthyroidism and ophthalmopathy. Each CDR3 protein is one row after TCRdb ran MiXCR on the multiplex PCR reads. The sample has nearly 600,000 distinct CDR3 sequences; 12% to 15% are singletons. The sequenced sample consisted of blood. Every receptor here comes from a woman between 18 and 29 years old with Graves' ophthalmopathy. Each CDR3 is given with its conserved first and last residue. The order of the fields is CDR3 protein, V gene, CDR3 length, J gene.

CSAPDSAETQYF TRBV20-1 12 TRBJ2-5
CASTREGSYNEQFF TRBV6-1 14 TRBJ2-1
CASSKGPSPYNEQFF TRBV6-1 15 TRBJ2-1
CASSSSGASYEQYF TRBV7-8 14 TRBJ2-7
CASRDRRGAGELFF TRBV19 14 TRBJ2-2
CASTPTTGPNTEAFF TRBV19 15 TRBJ1-1
CASSLPTGGKSSMNTEAFF TRBV7-9 19 TRBJ1-1
CASFLFPSGGAYDEQFF TRBV2 17 TRBJ2-1
CASSPSGWSSYNEQFF TRBV9 16 TRBJ2-1
CASSRLADTGELFF TRBV9 14 TRBJ2-2
CASSYPRRLAGGLYEQYF TRBV6-6 18 TRBJ2-7
CSVEWEDWPLGYTF TRBV29-1 14 TRBJ1-2
CASRILRDRTHLPSYGYTF TRBV2 19 TRBJ1-2
CASSQDPLGNYEQYF TRBV3-1 15 TRBJ2-7
CASFLDSTNTEAFF TRBV6-2/TRBV6-3 14 TRBJ1-1
CASSQLVQGDYGYTF TRBV4-1 15 TRBJ1-2
CASRKTENTQYF TRBV28 12 TRBJ2-3
CASIAQPGGQGVPGELFF TRBV28 18 TRBJ2-2
CASSPSRITDTQYF TRBV18 14 TRBJ2-3
CATSEGALSPLHF TRBV24-1 13 TRBJ1-6
CASSLLDLGTANTGELFF TRBV13 18 TRBJ2-2
CASSLGDWSSGNTIYF TRBV7-9 16 TRBJ1-3